The TCR beta chain described here comes from a study of Ad26.COV2.S vaccination and SARS-CoV-2 variants. Described treatment: about 20 received Ad26.COV2.S at low or high dose, single or two shots; about 5 received placebo; per-sample allocation not given. Sample collection was performed on day 63 after the first vaccine or placebo injection. This CDR3 is 15 amino acids long. The germline gives CDR1 SGHDT, CDR2 YYEEEE. The V segment lost 4 bases and the J segment 1 base; nucleotides outside the gene matches: 6. General study results and limits: Whether participants received vaccine or placebo, their non-spike TCR breadth was similar.

As for this clone: Its antigen is as yet unknown.

The protocol was immunoSEQ multiplex PCR, while the TCRdb copy is restricted to in-frame clones and leaves out a portion. This sample has roughly 400,000 clones, with 92% found just once. This chain uses TRBV5-6 with TRBJ2-5; TRBD1 matches 8 bases. The receptor's source is a person between 18 and 65 years old who received the Ad26.COV2.S COVID-19 vaccine or a placebo. Sequences were derived from peripheral blood, sampled in a trial of Ad26.COV2.S vaccine versus placebo. CDR3 protein: CASSPGDRTQETQYF. DNA for the CDR3: TGTGCCAGCAGCCCCGGGGACAGGACCCAAGAGACCCAGTACTTC.